Below are 5 T cell receptor beta chains sequenced from a single sample in a study of T cell changes during pregnancy in multiple sclerosis. TCRdb keeps only in-frame clones here, not all; method: immunoSEQ multiplex PCR. The sample contains about 67,000 clones, 92% of which appear only once. The sample was peripheral blood, taken in the second trimester of pregnancy. All receptors derive from a female donor in good health, enrolled as a control in a pregnancy study.

The gene calls are TRBV19 and TRBJ2-7; D ambiguous. Germline V CDR1 and CDR2: LNHDA, SQIVND (reference sequence). The ends were cut back, 0 bases at V and 0 bases at J, with 12 bases in the middle. The CDR3 runs to 16 residues. The CDR3 region has the DNA TGTGCCAGTAGTATAGATCAAAGCGCGAACTCCTACGAGCAGTACTTC. Protein: CASSIDQSANSYEQYF.

This rearrangement joins TRBV4-1 to TRBJ1-2; 7 bases map to TRBD1. Per the germline V gene, CDR1 is MGHRA and CDR2 is YSYEKL. V was pared by 4 bases and J by 4 bases, with 9 bases of the junction left unmatched. The CDR3 contains 15 residues. The CDR3, as DNA: TGCGCCAGCAGCCTAAGCCGGGACAGCGTCTATGGCTACACCTTC. Protein: CASSLSRDSVYGYTF.

The chain links TRBV7-8 to TRBJ2-5; 15 positions agree with TRBD2. The ends lost 4 bases at V and 7 bases at J; junction bases unmatched: 7. CDR1 and CDR2 (germline): SGHVS, FQNEAQ. The CDR3 runs 16 residues. CDR3 amino acids: CASSWGLAGGIGTQYF. The CDR3 region has the DNA TGTGCCAGCAGCTGGGGACTAGCGGGGGGAATAGGGACCCAGTACTTC.

The V and J genes are TRBV29-1 and TRBJ2-2, with TRBD2 as a possible D gene (6 bases). CDR1 and CDR2 (germline): SQVTM, ANQGSEA. Trimming took off 6 bases at V and 6 bases at J, with 11 bases between the two ends. CDR3 length equals 12 residues. As DNA, the CDR3 is TGCAGCGTCCCTAGCGTGGCCGGGGAGCTGTTTTTT. It is translated as CSVPSVAGELFF.

The chain employs TRBV5-4 and TRBJ2-4; 7 positions agree with TRBD2. Germline CDR1 reads SGHNT; CDR2 reads YYREEE (reference sequence). With 3 bases clipped from V and 6 bases from J, the junction kept 6 bases outside the gene matches. There are 14 residues in the CDR3. CDR3 region: CASSSRGEGNIQYF. In DNA form, the CDR3 reads TGTGCCAGCAGCTCACGAGGGGAGGGAAACATTCAGTACTTC. The full variable domain, its missing parts supplied by reference TRBV5-4 and TRBJ2-4, is ETGVTQSPTHLIKTRGQQVTLRCSSQSGHNTVSWYQQALGQGPQFIFQYYREEENGRGNFPPRFSGLQFPNYSSELNVNALELDDSALYLCASSSRGEGNIQYFGAGTRLSVL.